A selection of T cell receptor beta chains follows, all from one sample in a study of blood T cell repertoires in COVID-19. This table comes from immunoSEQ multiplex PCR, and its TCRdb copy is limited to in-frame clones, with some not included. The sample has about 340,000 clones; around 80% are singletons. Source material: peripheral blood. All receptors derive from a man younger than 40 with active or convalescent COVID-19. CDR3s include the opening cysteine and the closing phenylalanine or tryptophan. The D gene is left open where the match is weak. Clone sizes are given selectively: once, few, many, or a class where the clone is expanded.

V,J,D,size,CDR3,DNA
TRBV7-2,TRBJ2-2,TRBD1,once,CASSFARGQGLNAGELFF,TGTGCCAGCAGCTTCGCCCGTGGACAGGGGCTTAACGCCGGGGAGCTGTTTTTT
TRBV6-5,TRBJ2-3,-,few,CASSYTITDTQYF,TGTGCCAGCAGTTACACTATCACAGATACGCAGTATTTT
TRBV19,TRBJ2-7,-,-,CASSMGSYEQYF,TGTGCCAGTAGTATGGGCAGCTACGAGCAGTACTTC
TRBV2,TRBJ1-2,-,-,CASKPGGGEGYGYTF,TGTGCCAGCAAACCTGGTGGAGGAGAAGGCTATGGCTACACCTTC
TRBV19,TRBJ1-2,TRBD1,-,CASRTGTGVFYGYTF,TGTGCCAGTAGGACCGGGACAGGAGTCTTCTATGGCTACACCTTC
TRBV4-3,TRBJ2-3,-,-,CASSQPGSDTQYF,TGCGCCAGCAGCCAACCAGGTTCGGATACGCAGTATTTT
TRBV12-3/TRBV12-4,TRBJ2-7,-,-,CASSPTTTYEQYF,TGTGCCAGCAGTCCTACGACAACCTACGAGCAGTACTTC
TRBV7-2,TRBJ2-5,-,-,CASSYTQGIGETQYF,TGTGCCAGCAGCTACACCCAGGGAATAGGGGAGACCCAGTACTTC
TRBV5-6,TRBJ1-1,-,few,CASSFRGTAFF,TGTGCCAGCAGCTTCCGGGGAACAGCTTTCTTT
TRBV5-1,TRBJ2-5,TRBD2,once,CASRGLAGKGTQYF,TGCGCCAGCAGGGGACTAGCGGGAAAAGGGACCCAGTACTTC
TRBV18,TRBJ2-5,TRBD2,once,CASSPLSGTIQETQYF,TGTGCCAGCTCACCTCTTAGCGGGACCATTCAAGAGACCCAGTACTTC
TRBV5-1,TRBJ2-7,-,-,CASSPRASEGEQYF,TGCGCCAGCAGTCCGCGGGCCTCGGAGGGCGAGCAGTACTTC
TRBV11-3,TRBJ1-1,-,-,CASSPNPQGIKAFF,TGTGCCAGCAGCCCGAACCCACAGGGAATTAAAGCTTTCTTT
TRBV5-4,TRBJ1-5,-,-,CAAERAGAFGEGNQPQHF,TGTGCCGCCGAAAGGGCAGGGGCTTTCGGTGAGGGCAATCAGCCCCAGCATTTT
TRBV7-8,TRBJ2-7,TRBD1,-,CASSYDRVVSEQYF,TGTGCCAGCAGCTATGACAGGGTTGTATCCGAGCAGTACTTC
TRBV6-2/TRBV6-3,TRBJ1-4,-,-,CASSWGQNEKLFF,TGTGCCAGCAGTTGGGGGCAAAATGAAAAACTGTTTTTT
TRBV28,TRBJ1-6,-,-,CASSVTRSHSPLHF,TGTGCCAGCTCTGTCACCAGGTCACACTCACCCCTCCACTTT
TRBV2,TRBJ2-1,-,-,CASSGRTGLSYNEQFF,TGTGCCAGCAGTGGCCGGACTGGTCTCTCCTACAATGAGCAGTTCTTC
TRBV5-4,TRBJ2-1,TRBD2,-,CASSFAGGPFEQFF,TGTGCCAGCAGCTTCGCGGGAGGGCCTTTTGAGCAGTTCTTC
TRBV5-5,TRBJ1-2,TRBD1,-,CASSWADRGYGYTF,TGTGCCAGCAGCTGGGCCGACAGGGGCTATGGCTACACCTTC
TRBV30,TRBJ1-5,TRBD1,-,CAWSETGGNQPQHF,TGTGCCTGGAGTGAGACAGGGGGGAATCAGCCCCAGCATTTT
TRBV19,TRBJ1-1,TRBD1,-,CASSWTGWNEAFF,TGTGCCAGTAGTTGGACAGGGTGGAATGAAGCTTTCTTT
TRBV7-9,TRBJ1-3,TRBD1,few,CASRSRDRVFPLSGNTIYF,TGTGCCAGCAGATCCCGGGACAGGGTATTCCCTCTCTCTGGAAACACCATATATTTT
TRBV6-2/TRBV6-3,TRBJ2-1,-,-,CASSPGTPEDPFYNEQFF,TGTGCCAGCAGTCCCGGGACTCCCGAGGACCCCTTCTACAATGAGCAGTTCTTC
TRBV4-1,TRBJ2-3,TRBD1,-,CASSQDPRGRTDTQYF,TGCGCCAGCAGCCAAGATCCCAGGGGGCGGACAGATACGCAGTATTTT
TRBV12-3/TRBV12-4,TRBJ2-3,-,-,CASSPGLDTQYF,TGTGCCAGCAGTCCAGGGTTGGATACGCAGTATTTT
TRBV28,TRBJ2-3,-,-,CASSAAGIPDTQYF,TGTGCCAGCAGCGCGGCGGGGATCCCAGATACGCAGTATTTT
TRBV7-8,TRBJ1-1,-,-,CASSSPARGTEAFF,TGTGCCAGCAGCTCCCCTGCCCGAGGCACTGAAGCTTTCTTT
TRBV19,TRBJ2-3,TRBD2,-,CASSITSGATDTQYF,TGTGCCAGTAGTATAACTAGCGGGGCCACAGATACGCAGTATTTT
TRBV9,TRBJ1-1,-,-,CASSKQNTEAFF,TGTGCCAGCAGCAAGCAGAACACTGAAGCTTTCTTT
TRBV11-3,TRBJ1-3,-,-,CASSPHSGNTIYF,TGTGCCAGCAGCCCCCATTCCGGAAACACCATATATTTT
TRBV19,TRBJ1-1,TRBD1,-,CASSPGQGANTEAFF,TGTGCCAGTAGTCCGGGACAGGGGGCGAACACTGAAGCTTTCTTT
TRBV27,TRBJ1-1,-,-,CASSLSIGVTEAFF,TGTGCCAGCAGTTTATCGATAGGGGTTACTGAAGCTTTCTTT
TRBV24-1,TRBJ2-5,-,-,CATSEGRGRETQYF,TGTGCCACCAGTGAGGGTAGGGGCCGGGAGACCCAGTACTTC
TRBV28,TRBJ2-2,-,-,CASTLPTGELFF,TGTGCCAGCACCCTTCCCACCGGGGAGCTGTTTTTT
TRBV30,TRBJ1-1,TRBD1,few,CAWSDNRGEAFF,TGTGCCTGGAGTGACAACAGGGGGGAAGCTTTCTTT
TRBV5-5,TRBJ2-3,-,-,CASSQTRGYADTQYF,TGTGCCAGCAGCCAGACCAGGGGATACGCAGATACGCAGTATTTT
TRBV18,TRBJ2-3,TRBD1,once,CASSPDRVDTQYF,TGTGCCAGCTCACCAGACAGGGTTGATACGCAGTATTTT
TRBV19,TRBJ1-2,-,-,CASTLSRGNYGYTF,TGTGCCAGTACCCTATCGCGAGGGAACTATGGCTACACCTTC
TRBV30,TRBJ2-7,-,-,CAWSVTTYEQYF,TGTGCCTGGAGTGTAACAACCTACGAGCAGTACTTC
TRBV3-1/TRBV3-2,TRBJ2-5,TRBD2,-,CASSRNRERGTQETQYF,TGTGCCAGCAGCCGGAACCGGGAGCGGGGGACCCAGGAGACCCAGTACTTC